One and the same sample provided the 30 T cell receptor beta chains below, sequenced in a study of early T cells in non-severe SARS-CoV-2 infection. MiXCR, run by TCRdb on the 5' RACE reads, gives a single entry per CDR3 protein. This sample has about 110,000 distinct CDR3 sequences; roughly 12% occur once, and the top ten carry around 3.2%. The sequencing input was whole blood. These receptors originate from an adult who was a healthcare worker with PCR-confirmed SARS-CoV-2 infection or an uninfected control (not recorded which).

The chain recombines TRBV6-5 with TRBJ2-1, with 10 bases matching TRBD2. Losses at the gene ends were 2 bases for V and 6 bases for J; bases not matched to a gene: 7. The CDR3 has 16 amino acids. CDR1 and CDR2 from the germline V gene are MNHEY and SVGAGI. The CDR3 DNA reads TGTGCCAGCAGTTACGAGTCTAGCGGGAGCTTCAATGAGCAGTTCTTC. Translation gives CASSYESSGSFNEQFF.

The chain uses TRBV7-9 and TRBJ1-4, with D perhaps matching TRBD1 (5 bases). Looked up from germline, CDR1 is SEHNR and CDR2 is FQNEAQ (reference sequence). The CDR3 runs to 14 residues. V lost 3 bases, J lost 4 bases, and 9 bases lay in between. In DNA, the CDR3 is TGTGCCAGCAGCTTCGGGGGAGGTAATGAAAAACTGTTTTTT. Translating it yields CASSFGGGNEKLFF. The complete variable domain, with remaining parts taken from reference TRBV7-9 and TRBJ1-4, reads DTGVSQNPRHKITKRGQNVTFRCDPISEHNRLYWYRQTLGQGPEFLTYFQNEAQLEKSRLLSDRFSAERPKGSFSTLEIQRTEQGDSAMYLCASSFGGGNEKLFFGSGTQLSVL.

This clonotype was recorded a few times. A junction boundary mismatches the germline segment, possibly from a read error. The chain couples TRBV2 to TRBJ2-1; no clear D. Germline V gene data show CDR1 as SNHLY and CDR2 as FYNNEI. The CDR3 has 14 amino acids. In DNA, the CDR3 is TGTGCCAGCAGCGAAGGGATCTCCTACAATGAGCAGTTCTTC. This gives the protein CASSEGISYNEQFF.

The table lists this clonotype with many counts. This chain joins TRBV20-1 and TRBJ2-1; 7 bases match TRBD2. This CDR3 spans 16 amino acids. V was pared by 6 bases and J by 3 bases, with 14 bases of the junction left unmatched. Germline CDR1 and CDR2: DFQATT and SNEGSKA (reference sequence). The CDR3 region is CSASARGLLIYNEQFF. CDR3 DNA: TGCAGTGCATCCGCCCGGGGACTATTGATCTACAATGAGCAGTTCTTC.

This clonotype was recorded many times. The genes are TRBV29-1 and TRBJ2-7, with TRBD1 identical over 10 bases. The CDR3 is made up of 14 amino acids. After removal of 6 bases from V and 3 bases from J, the junction contained 8 bases not matched to a gene. Germline CDR1 is SQVTM and CDR2 is ANQGSEA. CDR3 region: CSVWSGTGDYEQYF. The CDR3 DNA is TGCAGCGTCTGGTCCGGGACAGGGGACTACGAGCAGTACTTC.

The chain links TRBV27 to TRBJ2-7; D possibly matches TRBD1 or TRBD2 (6 bases each). Trimming took off 2 bases at V and 9 bases at J, with 23 bases between the two ends. CDR3 length: 16 residues. Germline CDR1 and CDR2: MNHEY and SMNVEV (reference sequence). DNA of the CDR3: TGTGCCAGCAGTTTAAATACAGGGACTGGGGCAGGGGCGCAGTACTTC. Translation: CASSLNTGTGAGAQYF.

This clonotype was found a few times. The CDR3 bases are TGTGCCATCAGTGACCAATATAACTACGAGCAGTACTTC. This gives the protein CAISDQYNYEQYF. J is TRBJ2-7 and V is TRBV10-3; D unclear. Germline values: CDR1 ENHRY, CDR2 SYGVKD. CDR3 length: 13 amino acids. Trimming cost V 3 bases and J 3 bases, with 9 bases left between them.

The sample holds many counts of this clonotype. The J gene is TRBJ1-5, the V gene TRBV20-1; possibly TRBD1 for D (5 bases). Trimming stripped 1 base from V and 6 bases from J, with 7 bases between. Germline-derived CDR1 and CDR2 are DFQATT and SNEGSKA (reference sequence). The CDR3 length is 12 residues. Here the CDR3 reads CSARAGGQPQHF. As DNA, the CDR3 is TGCAGTGCTAGAGCGGGGGGTCAGCCCCAGCATTTT.

This clonotype was seen many times. The V and J genes are TRBV11-3 and TRBJ2-2; D is unclear. Deletions cut 1 base from V and 1 base from J, with 7 bases between. Germline CDR1 and CDR2: SGHNT and YENEEA. The CDR3 contains 15 residues. The CDR3 protein is CASSLGEGNTGELFF. The CDR3 DNA is TGTGCCAGCAGCTTAGGTGAAGGGAACACCGGGGAGCTGTTTTTT.

This clonotype was counted ten times or more. Relative to the germline gene, one junction end is altered; a read error may explain this. The rearrangement links TRBV19 to TRBJ1-3, with D tentatively TRBD1 (5 bases). The CDR3 runs 16 residues. CDR1 is LNHDA, CDR2 SQIVND, per germline (reference sequence). DNA for the CDR3: TGTGCCAGTAGTATATCGGGACTGATCTCTGAAAACACCATATATTTT. Protein sequence: CASSISGLISENTIYF.

A single count supports this clonotype. The V and J genes are TRBV11-2 and TRBJ2-1; D is possibly TRBD1 or TRBD2 (5 bases each). The CDR3 totals 16 residues. Between the trimmed V and J ends, which lost 3 bases and 7 bases, there was a span of 19 bases. Germline V gene lookup returns CDR1 SGHAT and CDR2 FQNNGV. In nucleotides, the CDR3 is TGTGCCAGCAGCTTGGGAATTAGGGACCCGACGAATGAGCAGTTCTTC. Residues: CASSLGIRDPTNEQFF.

This chain links TRBV5-4 with TRBJ2-2; no reliable D call. The CDR3 runs to 12 residues. The germline CDR1 and CDR2 sequences are SGHNT and YYREEE (reference sequence). The V and J ends lost 4 bases and 5 bases respectively, with 6 bases between them. The CDR3 region has the DNA TGTGCCAGCAGCACCGCAACCGGGGAGCTGTTTTTT. Protein sequence: CASSTATGELFF.

This clonotype was found a few times. The chain links TRBV27 to TRBJ1-1; D remains ambiguous. The CDR3 consists of 13 residues. Per germline, CDR1 MNHEY and CDR2 SMNVEV (reference sequence). V gave up 8 bases and J gave up 5 bases, with 15 bases separating them. The DNA for the CDR3 is TGTGCCAGCGGACTGGCCCGGAGGACTGAAGCTTTCTTT. Amino acid sequence: CASGLARRTEAFF.

This clonotype was seen many times. The rearrangement links TRBV5-6 to TRBJ1-2; TRBD1 is a possible D gene (6 bases). Germline V CDR1 and CDR2: SGHDT, YYEEEE. CDR3 length: 17 residues. V dropped 1 base and J dropped 8 bases, with 24 bases sitting between them. CDR3 in DNA: TGTGCCAGCAGCTTGTGGGGCCGGGGGGCGCAGGATGGCGGCTACACCTTC. This translates into CASSLWGRGAQDGGYTF.

This clonotype has just a few counts. CDR3 loop: CASSHLGLSTNEKLFF. The CDR3 region has the DNA TGTGCCAGCAGCCACCTTGGTCTCTCAACTAATGAAAAACTGTTTTTT. V gene TRBV2 combines with J gene TRBJ1-4; D unclear. Germline CDR1 reads SNHLY; CDR2 reads FYNNEI. Trimming shortened V by 6 bases and J by 0 bases, and 14 bases separated the two germline ends. The CDR3 length is 16 residues.

The chain employs TRBV6-1 and TRBJ2-5; no clear D gene. This CDR3 has 12 residues. CDR1 and CDR2 (germline): MNHNS, SASEGT. Trimming shortened V by 4 bases and J by 2 bases, and 5 bases separated the two germline ends. CDR3 sequence (DNA): TGTGCCAGCAGTGTCTATCAAGAGACCCAGTACTTC. Protein sequence: CASSVYQETQYF.

This clonotype was counted at least ten times. The V gene is TRBV11-2, the J gene TRBJ2-2; 7 bases align to TRBD2. This CDR3 spans 16 amino acids. V gave up 7 bases and J gave up 7 bases; unmatched junction bases: 15. Germline V CDR1 and CDR2: SGHAT, FQNNGV. This CDR3 reads CASTFWEGVKIGELFF. The CDR3 DNA is TGTGCCAGCACCTTTTGGGAGGGAGTGAAGATCGGGGAGCTGTTTTTT. Supplemented by reference TRBV11-2 and TRBJ2-2, the full variable domain reads EAGVAQSPRYKIIEKRQSVAFWCNPISGHATLYWYQQILGQGPKLLIQFQNNGVVDDSQLPKDRFSAERLKGVDSTLKIQPAKLEDSAVYLCASTFWEGVKIGELFFGEGSRLTVL.

This clonotype rates as medium-sized (0.01 to 0.1%). The chain has TRBV6-2 or TRBV6-3 and TRBJ2-3; 14 bases are a match to TRBD2. The CDR3 runs to 19 residues. The J segment lost 1 base and the V segment lost 5 bases, leaving 11 bases of the junction unmatched. CDR1 and CDR2 (germline): MNHEY, SVGEGT. The DNA for the CDR3 is TGTGCCAGCAGTCCACCGGGACTAGCGGGGGAAGGGGGCACAGATACGCAGTATTTT. Amino acid sequence: CASSPPGLAGEGGTDTQYF.

The chain couples TRBV5-1 to TRBJ1-2; 7 bases fit TRBD1. Germline trimming cut 4 bases from V and 2 bases from J; bases unmatched to any gene: 11. This CDR3 comprises 16 residues. In germline, CDR1 is SGHRS, CDR2 YFSETQ. CDR3 DNA: TGCGCCAGCAGCCCGAATACAGGGGAGCTAAACTATGGCTACACCTTC. The encoded protein is CASSPNTGELNYGYTF.

The chain combines TRBV5-4 with TRBJ1-4; 7 bases align to TRBD1. V lost 5 bases, J lost 8 bases, and 6 bases stayed unmatched. Germline CDR1 is SGHNT and CDR2 is YYREEE (reference sequence). CDR3 length equals 13 residues. The CDR3, as DNA: TGTGCCAGCAGGGGCGAGGGACAGGAAAAACTGTTTTTT. Translated: CASRGEGQEKLFF.

There are many counts of this clonotype. The CDR3 bases are TGTGCCAGCAGTTTCCGGGGACCGGGGGAGCGCGAGCAGTACTTC. Protein: CASSFRGPGEREQYF. The rearrangement links TRBV27 to TRBJ2-7, with D possibly matching TRBD2 (6 bases). The CDR3 runs 15 residues. Trimming cost V 3 bases and J 6 bases, with 18 bases left between them. Germline V CDR1 and CDR2: MNHEY, SMNVEV (reference sequence).

In its sample, this clonotype was seen many times. The rearrangement uses TRBV6-6 and TRBJ2-1, with D maybe TRBD2 (5 bases). V lost 1 base, J lost 6 bases, and 10 bases lay in between. This CDR3 comprises 14 residues. Germline values: CDR1 MNHNY, CDR2 SVGAGI (reference sequence). CDR3 nucleotide sequence: TGTGCCAGCAGTTACTGGGGAGCTAGCAATGAGCAGTTCTTC. Translating it yields CASSYWGASNEQFF.

This clonotype was detected only a few times. This chain links TRBV9 with TRBJ2-3, with a possible D match to TRBD1 (6 bases). The CDR3 has 14 residues. CDR1 and CDR2 (germline): SGDLS, YYNGEE. V was cut by 0 bases and J by 2 bases, with 7 bases left in between. The CDR3 region has the DNA TGTGCCAGCAGCGTAGGACAGGCCACAGATACGCAGTATTTT. This translates into CASSVGQATDTQYF. The full variable domain, its missing parts supplied by reference TRBV9 and TRBJ2-3, is DSGVTQTPKHLITATGQRVTLRCSPRSGDLSVYWYQQSLDQGLQFLIQYYNGEERAKGNILERFSAQQFPDLHSELNLSSLELGDSALYFCASSVGQATDTQYFGPGTRLTVL.

Of note for this clonotype: This may arise from a read error, as a much more abundant clone is one base away. The chain links TRBV11-2 to TRBJ2-1; D unresolved. Germline CDR1 SGHAT, CDR2 FQNNGV. The CDR3 extends over 11 amino acids. The CDR3 spells CASSLDNGQFF. The CDR3 DNA sequence: TGTGCCAGCAGCTTAGACAATGGGCAGTTCTTC.

A note on this clonotype: Just one base apart from a much larger clone, this may be a read error. The rearrangement uses TRBV18 and TRBJ1-6; D may be TRBD1 (5 bases). V was cut by 3 bases and J by 8 bases, with 11 bases left in between. The CDR3 spans 14 residues. Per the germline V gene, CDR1 is KGHSH and CDR2 is LQKENI. The CDR3 spells CASSPRQSDSPLHF. The CDR3 region has the DNA TGTGCCAGCTCACCGAGACAGAGTGATTCACCCCTCCACTTT.

This clonotype appeared many times. The chain combines TRBV6-1 with TRBJ2-5; a weak D match, TRBD2 (6 bases). This CDR3 is 15 amino acids long. Germline lookup yields CDR1 MNHNS and CDR2 SASEGT. V lost 6 bases and J lost 5, with 19 bases in between. The CDR3, as DNA: TGTGCCAGCAGCTTCGGGACTCTCGGTCCGGAGACCCAGTACTTC. Protein: CASSFGTLGPETQYF.

This clonotype has at least ten counts. The gene calls are TRBV20-1 and TRBJ2-3; no definite D call. CDR1 is DFQATT, CDR2 SNEGSKA, per germline (reference sequence). V lost 0 bases, J lost 0 bases, and 7 bases lay in between. This CDR3 is 14 amino acids long. Written as DNA, the CDR3 is TGCAGTGCTAGAGATCGATCCAGCACAGATACGCAGTATTTT. Translated, it gives CSARDRSSTDTQYF.

This clonotype was detected a few times. The rearrangement joins TRBV29-1 to TRBJ2-5, with a weak D call TRBD2 (5 bases). V lost 0 bases and J lost 2, with 16 bases in between. The germline gives CDR1 SQVTM, CDR2 ANQGSEA. This CDR3 has 16 residues. CDR3: CSVEDRNNRRQETQYF. As DNA, the CDR3 is TGCAGCGTTGAAGATCGAAATAATAGGAGGCAAGAGACCCAGTACTTC.

This clonotype occurred many times. This sequence joins TRBV6-6 and TRBJ2-5, with D perhaps matching TRBD1 (5 bases). CDR3 length: 14 residues. The V gene lost 7 bases and the J gene lost 1 base, with 13 bases spanning the gap. Looked up from germline, CDR1 is MNHNY and CDR2 is SVGAGI (reference sequence). CDR3 loop: CASKGITGQETQYF. In nucleotides, the CDR3 is TGTGCCAGCAAAGGGATAACAGGCCAAGAGACCCAGTACTTC.

This rearrangement joins TRBV20-1 to TRBJ2-7; D unresolved. The CDR3 is 13 amino acids. V was shortened by 5 bases and J by 4 bases, with 15 bases between the two germline ends. Germline V gene data show CDR1 as DFQATT and CDR2 as SNEGSKA (reference sequence). The CDR3 is CSAPNGQQYEQYF. The DNA for the CDR3 is TGCAGTGCTCCAAACGGGCAGCAATACGAGCAGTACTTC.